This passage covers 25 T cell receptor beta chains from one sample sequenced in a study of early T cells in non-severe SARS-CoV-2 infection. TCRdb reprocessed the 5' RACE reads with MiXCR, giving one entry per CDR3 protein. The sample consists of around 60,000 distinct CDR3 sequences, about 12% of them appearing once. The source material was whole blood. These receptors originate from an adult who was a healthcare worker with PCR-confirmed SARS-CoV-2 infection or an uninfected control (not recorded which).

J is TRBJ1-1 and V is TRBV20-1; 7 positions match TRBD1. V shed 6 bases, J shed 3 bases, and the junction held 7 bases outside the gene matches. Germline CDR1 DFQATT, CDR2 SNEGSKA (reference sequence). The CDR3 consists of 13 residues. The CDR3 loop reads CSAETGRDTEAFF. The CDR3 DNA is TGCAGTGCCGAGACAGGGAGAGACACTGAAGCTTTCTTT.

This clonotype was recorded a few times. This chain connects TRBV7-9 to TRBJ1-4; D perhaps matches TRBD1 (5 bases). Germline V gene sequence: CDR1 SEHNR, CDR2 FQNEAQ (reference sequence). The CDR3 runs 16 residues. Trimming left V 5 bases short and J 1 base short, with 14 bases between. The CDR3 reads CASSPRRQLTNEKLFF. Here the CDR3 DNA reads TGTGCCAGCAGCCCCAGGAGACAGTTAACTAATGAAAAACTGTTTTTT.

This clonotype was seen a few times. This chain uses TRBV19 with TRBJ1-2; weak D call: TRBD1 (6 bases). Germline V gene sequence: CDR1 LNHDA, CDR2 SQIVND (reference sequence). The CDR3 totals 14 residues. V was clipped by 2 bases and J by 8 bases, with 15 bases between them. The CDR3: CASSIWGANRGYTF. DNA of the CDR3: TGTGCCAGTAGTATATGGGGGGCGAATCGAGGCTACACCTTC.

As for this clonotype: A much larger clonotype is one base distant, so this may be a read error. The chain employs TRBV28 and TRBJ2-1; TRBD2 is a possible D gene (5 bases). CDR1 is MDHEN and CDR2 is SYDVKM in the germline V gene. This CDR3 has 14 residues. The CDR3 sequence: CANSLRLLRDEQFF. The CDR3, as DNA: TGTGCCAACAGTTTACGACTACTCCGTGATGAGCAGTTCTTC.

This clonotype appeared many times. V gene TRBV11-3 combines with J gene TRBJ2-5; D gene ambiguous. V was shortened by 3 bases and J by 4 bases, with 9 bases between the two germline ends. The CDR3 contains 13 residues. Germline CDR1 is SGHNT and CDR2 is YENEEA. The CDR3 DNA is TGTGCCAGCAGCTTGTACGGTCGAGAGACCCAGTACTTC. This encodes CASSLYGRETQYF.

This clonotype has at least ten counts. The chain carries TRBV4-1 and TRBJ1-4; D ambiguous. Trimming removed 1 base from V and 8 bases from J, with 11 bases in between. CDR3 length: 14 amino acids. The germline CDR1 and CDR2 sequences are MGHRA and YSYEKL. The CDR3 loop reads CASSQGGFKEKLFF. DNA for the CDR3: TGCGCCAGCAGCCAAGGAGGGTTTAAGGAAAAACTGTTTTTT.

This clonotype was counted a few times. The DNA for the CDR3 is TGTGCCAGCAGCTTAGGGTCTACGAACACTGAAGCTTTCTTT. It encodes CASSLGSTNTEAFF. The chain links TRBV7-8 to TRBJ1-1; D call uncertain. The CDR3 extends over 14 amino acids. Trimming removed 1 base at V and 1 base at J, with 7 bases between. Per germline, CDR1 SGHVS and CDR2 FQNEAQ.

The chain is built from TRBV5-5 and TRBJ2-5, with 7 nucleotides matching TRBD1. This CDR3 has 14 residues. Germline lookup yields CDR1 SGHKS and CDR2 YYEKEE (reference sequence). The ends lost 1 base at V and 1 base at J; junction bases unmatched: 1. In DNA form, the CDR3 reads TGTGCCAGCAGCTTGACAGGGGTCCAAGAGACCCAGTACTTC. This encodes CASSLTGVQETQYF.

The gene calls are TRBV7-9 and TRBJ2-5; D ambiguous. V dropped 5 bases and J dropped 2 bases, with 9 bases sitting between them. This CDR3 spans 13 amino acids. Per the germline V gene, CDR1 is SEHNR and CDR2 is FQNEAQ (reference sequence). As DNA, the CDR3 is TGTGCCAGCAGCCCCTTGGGTCAAGAGACCCAGTACTTC. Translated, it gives CASSPLGQETQYF.

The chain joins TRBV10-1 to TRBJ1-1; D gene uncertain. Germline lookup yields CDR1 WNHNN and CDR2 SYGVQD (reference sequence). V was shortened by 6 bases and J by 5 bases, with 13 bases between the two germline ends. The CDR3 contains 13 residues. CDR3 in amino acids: CASSVRGETEAFF. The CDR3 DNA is TGCGCCAGCAGCGTTCGGGGAGAAACTGAAGCTTTCTTT.

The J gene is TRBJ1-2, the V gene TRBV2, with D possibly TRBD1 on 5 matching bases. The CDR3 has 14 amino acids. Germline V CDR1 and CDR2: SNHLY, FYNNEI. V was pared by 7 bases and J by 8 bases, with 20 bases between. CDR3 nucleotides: TGTGCCAGCACAAGCGGGACCCCCCTGGAAGGCTACACCTTC. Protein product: CASTSGTPLEGYTF.

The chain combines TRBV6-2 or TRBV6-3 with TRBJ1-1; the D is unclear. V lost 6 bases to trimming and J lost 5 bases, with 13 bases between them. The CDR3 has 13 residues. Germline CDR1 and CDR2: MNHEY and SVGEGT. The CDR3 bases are TGTGCCAGCAGCTTCGGACGGACTACTGAAGCTTTCTTT. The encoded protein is CASSFGRTTEAFF.

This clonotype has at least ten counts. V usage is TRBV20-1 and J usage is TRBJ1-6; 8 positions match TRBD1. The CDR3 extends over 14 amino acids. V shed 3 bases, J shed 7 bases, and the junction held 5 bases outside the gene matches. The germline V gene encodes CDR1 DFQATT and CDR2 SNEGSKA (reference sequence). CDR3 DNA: TGCAGTGCTAGGGGGGGACAGGCGAATTCACCCCTCCACTTT. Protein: CSARGGQANSPLHF.

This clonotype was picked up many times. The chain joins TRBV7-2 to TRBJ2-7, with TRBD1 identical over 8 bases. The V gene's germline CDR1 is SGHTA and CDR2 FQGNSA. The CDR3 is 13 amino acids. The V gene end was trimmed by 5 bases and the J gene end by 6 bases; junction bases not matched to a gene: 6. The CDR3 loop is CASSRTGFGEQYF. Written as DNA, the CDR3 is TGTGCCAGCAGCCGGACAGGGTTTGGCGAGCAGTACTTC.

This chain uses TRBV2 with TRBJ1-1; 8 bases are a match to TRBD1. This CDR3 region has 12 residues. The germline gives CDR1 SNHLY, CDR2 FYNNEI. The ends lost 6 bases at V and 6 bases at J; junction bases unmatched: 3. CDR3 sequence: CASRGQGAEAFF. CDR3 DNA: TGTGCCAGCAGAGGACAGGGCGCTGAAGCTTTCTTT.

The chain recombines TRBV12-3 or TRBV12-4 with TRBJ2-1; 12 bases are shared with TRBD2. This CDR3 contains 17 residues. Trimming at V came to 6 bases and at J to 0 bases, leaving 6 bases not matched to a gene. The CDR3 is CASSRTSGGPSYNEQFF. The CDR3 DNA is TGTGCCAGCAGCCGTACTAGCGGGGGGCCCTCCTACAATGAGCAGTTCTTC.

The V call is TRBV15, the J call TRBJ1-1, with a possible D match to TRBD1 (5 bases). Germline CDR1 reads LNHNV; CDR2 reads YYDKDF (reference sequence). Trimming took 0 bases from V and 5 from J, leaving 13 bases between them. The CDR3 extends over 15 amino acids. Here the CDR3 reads CATSRDPERGTEAFF. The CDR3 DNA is TGTGCCACCAGCAGAGACCCGGAGAGGGGAACTGAAGCTTTCTTT.

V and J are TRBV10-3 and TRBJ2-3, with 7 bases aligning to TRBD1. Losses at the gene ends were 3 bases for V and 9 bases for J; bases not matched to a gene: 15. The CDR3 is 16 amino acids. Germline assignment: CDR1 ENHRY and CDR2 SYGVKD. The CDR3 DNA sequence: TGTGCCATCAGTGACCTGACAGGGATCTTGTTCCCCACGCAGTATTTT. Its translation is CAISDLTGILFPTQYF.

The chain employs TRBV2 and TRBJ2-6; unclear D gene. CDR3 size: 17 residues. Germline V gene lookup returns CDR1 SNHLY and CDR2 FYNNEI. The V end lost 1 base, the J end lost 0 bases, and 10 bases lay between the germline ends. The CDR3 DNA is TGTGCCAGCAGTGAAGGTCTCCGGGCCTCTGGGGCCAACGTCCTGACTTTC. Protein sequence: CASSEGLRASGANVLTF.

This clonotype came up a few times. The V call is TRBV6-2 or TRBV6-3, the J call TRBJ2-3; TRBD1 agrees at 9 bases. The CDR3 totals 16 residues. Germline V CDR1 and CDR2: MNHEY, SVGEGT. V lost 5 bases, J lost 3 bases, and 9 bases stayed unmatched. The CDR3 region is CASSGLPGQGTDTQYF. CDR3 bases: TGTGCCAGCAGTGGTTTACCGGGACAGGGTACAGATACGCAGTATTTT.

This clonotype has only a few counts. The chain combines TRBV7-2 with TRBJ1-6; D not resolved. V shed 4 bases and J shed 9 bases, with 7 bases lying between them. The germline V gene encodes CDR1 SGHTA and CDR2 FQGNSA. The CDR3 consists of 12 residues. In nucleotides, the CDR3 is TGTGCCAGCAGCTCTGTGGGTTCACCCCTCCACTTT. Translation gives CASSSVGSPLHF.

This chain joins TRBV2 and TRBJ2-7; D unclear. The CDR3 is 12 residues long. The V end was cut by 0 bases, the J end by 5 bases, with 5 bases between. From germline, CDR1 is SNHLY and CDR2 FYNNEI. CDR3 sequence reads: CASSEAWHEQYF. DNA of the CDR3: TGTGCCAGCAGTGAAGCGTGGCACGAGCAGTACTTC.

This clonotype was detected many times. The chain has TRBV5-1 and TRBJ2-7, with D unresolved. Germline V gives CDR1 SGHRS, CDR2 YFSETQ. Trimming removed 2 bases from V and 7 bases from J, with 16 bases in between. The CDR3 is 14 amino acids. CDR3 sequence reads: CASSFTLTYKEQYF. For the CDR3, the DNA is TGCGCCAGCAGCTTCACACTGACCTACAAAGAGCAGTACTTC. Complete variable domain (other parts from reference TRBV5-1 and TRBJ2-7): KAGVTQTPRYLIKTRGQQVTLSCSPISGHRSVSWYQQTPGQGLQFLFEYFSETQRNKGNFPGRFSGRQFSNSRSEMNVSTLELGDSALYLCASSFTLTYKEQYFGPGTRLTVT.

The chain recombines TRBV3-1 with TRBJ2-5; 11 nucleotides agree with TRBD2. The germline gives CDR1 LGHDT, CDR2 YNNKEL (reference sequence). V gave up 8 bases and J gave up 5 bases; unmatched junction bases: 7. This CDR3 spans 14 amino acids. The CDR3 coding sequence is TGTGCCAGCGGGACTAGCGGAGGCGGGGAGACCCAGTACTTC. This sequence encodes CASGTSGGGETQYF.

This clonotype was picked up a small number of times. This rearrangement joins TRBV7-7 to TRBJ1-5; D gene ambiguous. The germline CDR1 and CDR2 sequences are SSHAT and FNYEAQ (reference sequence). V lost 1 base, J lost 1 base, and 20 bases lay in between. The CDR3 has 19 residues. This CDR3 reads CASSLDALFKWWSNQPQHF. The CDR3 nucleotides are TGTGCCAGCAGCTTAGATGCCCTGTTTAAATGGTGGAGCAATCAGCCCCAGCATTTT.